Listed here are 18 T cell receptor beta chains from one sample, sequenced in a study of Graves' ophthalmopathy and Graves' hyperthyroidism. Amplification of TCR beta CDR3 regions used RNA transcripts. A first-round RT-PCR used HTBI primers, followed by a second-round multiplex PCR. TCRdb reprocessed the multiplex PCR reads with MiXCR, giving one entry per CDR3 protein. The top ten clones hold around an eighth of a sample with 300,000 or so distinct CDR3 sequences, about a sixth of them seen once. Sequenced: peripheral blood. The receptors originated from an adult man with Graves' ophthalmopathy.

There are many counts of this clonotype. The chain combines TRBV28 with TRBJ2-2, with TRBD2 as a possible D gene (5 bases). CDR1 is MDHEN and CDR2 is SYDVKM in the germline V gene. V lost 2 bases and J lost 1, with 14 bases in between. CDR3 length equals 17 residues. The CDR3 coding sequence is TGTGCCAGCAGTTTACTGTCCTCGGGGATGAACACCGGGGAGCTGTTTTTT. Its protein is CASSLLSSGMNTGELFF.

The rearrangement uses TRBV7-9 and TRBJ2-4; D is possibly TRBD1 (6 bases). Trimming took 4 bases from V and 8 from J, leaving 15 bases between them. CDR1 SEHNR and CDR2 FQNEAQ come from the germline V gene (reference sequence). The CDR3 runs to 14 residues. CDR3 coding DNA: TGTGCCAGCAGCTCTACAGGGCTAGGAGACATTCAGTACTTC. Amino acid sequence: CASSSTGLGDIQYF.

Ten or more counts support this clonotype. V and J are TRBV4-1 and TRBJ2-5, with 11 bases fitting TRBD2. The CDR3 length is 15 residues. The germline V gene encodes CDR1 MGHRA and CDR2 YSYEKL. The V segment lost 1 base and the J segment 2 bases; nucleotides outside the gene matches: 0. The CDR3 nucleotides read TGCGCCAGCAGCCAAGGGACTAGCGGGCAAGAGACCCAGTACTTC. Its translation is CASSQGTSGQETQYF.

A remark on this clonotype: Just one base apart from a much larger clone, this may be a read error. The missing conserved phenylalanine or tryptophan at the end of this CDR3 makes a read error likely. The chain couples TRBV29-1 to TRBJ1-2; TRBD1 matches at 8 bases. The CDR3 is made up of 16 amino acids. Germline loops: CDR1 SQVTM, CDR2 ANQGSEA. With V trimmed by 7 bases and J by 4 bases, 17 bases remained unmatched. CDR3 region: CSAGQGAEMLVYGYTI. CDR3 DNA sequence: TGCAGCGCAGGTCAGGGGGCGGAAATGTTAGTCTATGGCTACACCATC.

At least ten counts were recorded for this clonotype. The chain recombines TRBV6-1 with TRBJ1-6, with 7 bases matching TRBD1. Per germline, CDR1 MNHNS and CDR2 SASEGT. The CDR3 has 14 residues. V lost 6 bases to trimming and J lost 5 bases; unmatched junction nucleotides: 4. This CDR3 reads CASSRTGDNSPLHF. CDR3 nucleotides: TGTGCCAGCAGCCGGACAGGTGATAATTCACCCCTCCACTTT.

The chain uses TRBV27 and TRBJ1-6, with 7 bases fitting TRBD1. V was pared by 5 bases and J by 7 bases, with 11 bases of the junction left unmatched. The CDR3 is 16 residues long. The V gene's germline CDR1 is MNHEY and CDR2 SMNVEV (reference sequence). The CDR3 DNA reads as TGTGCCAGCAGTCCTCGGGCCGGGACAGAGAATTCACCCCTCCACTTT. It encodes CASSPRAGTENSPLHF.

The chain links TRBV11-2 to TRBJ2-4; TRBD2 is a possible D gene (5 bases). Germline V gene sequence: CDR1 SGHAT, CDR2 FQNNGV. V lost 5 bases to trimming and J lost 5 bases, with 13 bases between them. This CDR3 has 14 amino acids. This CDR3 reads CASSPAGNQNIQYF. The CDR3 bases are TGTGCCAGCAGCCCCGCCGGGAACCAAAACATTCAGTACTTC.

Ten or more counts support this clonotype. The V and J genes are TRBV24-1 and TRBJ2-2; no definite D call. CDR3 length equals 12 residues. V was shortened by 7 bases and J by 7 bases, with 9 bases between the two germline ends. Germline V gene lookup returns CDR1 KGHDR and CDR2 SFDVKD. CDR3 region: CATSRLSGELFF. The CDR3 DNA reads TGTGCCACCAGCCGGTTGAGCGGGGAGCTGTTTTTT.

In this sample, this clonotype turned up many times. The rearrangement joins TRBV2 to TRBJ1-1; D not certain. The CDR3 contains 16 residues. Germline V gene sequence: CDR1 SNHLY, CDR2 FYNNEI. Between the trimmed V and J ends, which lost 6 bases and 0 bases, there was a span of 17 bases. CDR3 protein: CASRRGVGRMNTEAFF. The CDR3 bases are TGTGCCAGCAGGCGAGGAGTCGGACGAATGAACACTGAAGCTTTCTTT. The variable domain in full, completed from reference TRBV2 and TRBJ1-1, reads EPEVTQTPSHQVTQMGQEVILRCVPISNHLYFYWYRQILGQKVEFLVSFYNNEISEKSEIFDDQFSVERPDGSNFTLKIRSTKLEDSAMYFCASRRGVGRMNTEAFFGQGTRLTVV.

V usage is TRBV20-1 and J usage is TRBJ1-2, with D unresolved. From germline, CDR1 is DFQATT and CDR2 SNEGSKA (reference sequence). This CDR3 comprises 11 residues. V shed 8 bases and J shed 3 bases, with 10 bases lying between them. The CDR3 coding sequence is TGCAGTATTAAGGCGGACTATGGCTACACCTTC. Its protein is CSIKADYGYTF.

J is TRBJ2-5 and V is TRBV3-1, with no clear D. Germline V lookup: CDR1 LGHDT, CDR2 YNNKEL (reference sequence). Trimming removed 3 bases at V and 7 bases at J, with 12 bases between. CDR3 length: 13 residues. The CDR3 coding sequence is TGTGCCAGCAGCCACTCCACGATGGGGACCCAGTACTTC. Translating gives CASSHSTMGTQYF.

This clonotype appeared many times. V usage is TRBV3-1 and J usage is TRBJ1-1; possibly TRBD1 for D (5 bases). Germline-derived CDR1 and CDR2 are LGHDT and YNNKEL (reference sequence). This CDR3 spans 13 amino acids. The V and J ends lost 6 bases and 0 bases respectively, with 8 bases between them. This CDR3 is CASSKGLNTEAFF. The CDR3 DNA reads TGTGCCAGCAGTAAGGGGTTGAACACTGAAGCTTTCTTT.

The chain uses TRBV28 and TRBJ1-5; D perhaps matches TRBD1 (6 bases). Germline assignment: CDR1 MDHEN and CDR2 SYDVKM. This CDR3 comprises 13 residues. V lost 7 bases, J lost 7 bases, and 14 bases lay in between. Here the CDR3 reads CASNNRAEQPQHF. The CDR3 DNA reads as TGTGCCAGCAATAACAGGGCGGAGCAGCCCCAGCATTTT.

This clonotype has at least ten counts. CDR3 bases: TGCAGTGCTAGCCGGGACAATTTCTACGAGCAGTACTTC. Its protein is CSASRDNFYEQYF. The chain links TRBV20-1 to TRBJ2-7, with D perhaps matching TRBD1 (6 bases). Deletions cut 3 bases from V and 3 bases from J, with 12 bases between. Germline CDR1 and CDR2: DFQATT and SNEGSKA (reference sequence). This CDR3 has 13 amino acids.

This clonotype was observed many times. The genes are TRBV2 and TRBJ1-1; possibly TRBD1 for D (5 bases). CDR1 SNHLY and CDR2 FYNNEI come from the germline V gene. The CDR3 has 14 amino acids. V lost 3 bases to trimming and J lost 6 bases, with 14 bases between them. The CDR3 region has the DNA TGTGCCAGCAGTGAGGCCATTGGGGGGTCTGAAGCTTTCTTT. Its translation is CASSEAIGGSEAFF.

This clonotype occurred a few times. The chain recombines TRBV6-5 with TRBJ1-1; D call uncertain. Trimming stripped 10 bases from V and 1 base from J, with 13 bases between. The V gene's germline CDR1 is MNHEY and CDR2 SVGAGI. The CDR3 loop spans 13 amino acids. In DNA, the CDR3 is TGTGCCACCAGGCCCCACAGGAACACTGAAGCTTTCTTT. Protein sequence: CATRPHRNTEAFF.

The table lists this clonotype with many counts. V and J are TRBV6-5 and TRBJ2-2, with a weak D call TRBD1 (6 bases). V shed 2 bases and J shed 2 bases, with 15 bases lying between them. The CDR3 length is 17 residues. Germline CDR1 reads MNHEY; CDR2 reads SVGAGI. CDR3 protein: CASSYRTGSDNTGELFF. The CDR3 DNA sequence: TGTGCCAGCAGTTACCGTACAGGGAGCGATAACACCGGGGAGCTGTTTTTT.

CDR3 protein: CASSTDRVLQPQHF. The CDR3 nucleotides read TGTGCCAGCAGTACCGACAGGGTCCTCCAGCCCCAGCATTTT. The J gene is TRBJ1-5, the V gene TRBV6-5, with 7 positions matching TRBD1. CDR3 length: 14 residues. Germline-derived CDR1 and CDR2 are MNHEY and SVGAGI. Losses at the gene ends were 5 bases for V and 7 bases for J; bases not matched to a gene: 8.